This TCR beta chain derives from a study of shared clonotypes between healthy human individuals. TCRdb's table, derived via immunoSEQ multiplex PCR, lists solely in-frame clones and lacks some. The sample lists about 1 million clones, under 80% occurring once. CDR3 length: 16 amino acids. Per germline, CDR1 LGHNA and CDR2 YSLEER. V was pared by 0 bases and J by 10 bases, with 11 bases of the junction left unmatched. This sequence originates from a man between 18 and 35 years old in good health. The V gene is TRBV4-3, the J gene TRBJ2-3; TRBD2 matches 9 bases. The sample comprised memory CD4+ T cells sorted from blood. Described subset: CD45RA-negative fraction. The CDR3 loop reads CASSQDQSPSGKSQYF. The CDR3 region has the DNA TGCGCCAGCAGCCAAGATCAATCTCCTAGCGGGAAATCGCAGTATTTT.